A selection of T cell receptor beta chains follows, all from one sample in a study of cytomegalovirus exposure and HLA in healthy donors. TCRdb's copy holds only in-frame clones and misses some; the assay was immunoSEQ multiplex PCR. The table includes under 300,000 clones, 80% to 90% detected once. Sample: PBMCs. These receptor sequences come from a man aged 40-55 years in good health and CMV-seropositive. Each CDR3 is given with its conserved first and last residue. The D gene is left open where the match is weak. Size is stated for part of the rows, as once, few or many counts, or as a class when the clone is expanded.

clone_size: NA
v_call: TRBV29-1
j_call: TRBJ2-3
d_call: TRBD2
cdr3_nt: TGCAGCGTTGCGGCGGGAGCACGCACAGATACGCAGTATTTT
cdr3_aa: CSVAAGARTDTQYF

clone_size: NA
v_call: TRBV29-1
j_call: TRBJ2-7
d_call: NA
cdr3_nt: TGCAGCGTGGAGGAGGGTTACCCCTACGAGCAGTACTTC
cdr3_aa: CSVEEGYPYEQYF

clone_size: NA
v_call: TRBV30
j_call: TRBJ1-1
d_call: TRBD1
cdr3_nt: TGTGCCTGGGAGACAGGGGGCGCATCGACAGCTTTCTTT
cdr3_aa: CAWETGGASTAFF

clone_size: NA
v_call: TRBV7-9
j_call: TRBJ2-4
d_call: TRBD2
cdr3_nt: TGTGCCAGCAGCCCGGGACTAGCGGACAAAAACATTCAGTACTTC
cdr3_aa: CASSPGLADKNIQYF

clone_size: NA
v_call: TRBV7-8
j_call: TRBJ2-1
d_call: NA
cdr3_nt: TGTGCCAGCAGCCCGCAGGGATACAATGAGCAGTTCTTC
cdr3_aa: CASSPQGYNEQFF

clone_size: NA
v_call: TRBV2
j_call: TRBJ2-5
d_call: TRBD2
cdr3_nt: TGTGCCAGCAGGACCCCGGGACTAGCGCACCAAGAGACCCAGTACTTC
cdr3_aa: CASRTPGLAHQETQYF

clone_size: NA
v_call: TRBV7-3
j_call: TRBJ2-1
d_call: TRBD2
cdr3_nt: TGTGCCAGCAGCTTAAGTGGGGGGACTAGCGGGAGCCAGCAGTTCTTC
cdr3_aa: CASSLSGGTSGSQQFF

clone_size: NA
v_call: TRBV5-1
j_call: TRBJ2-7
d_call: TRBD2
cdr3_nt: TGCGCCAGCAGCTTGGCCGTTAGCGGGAGGGGATCCTACGAGCAGTACTTC
cdr3_aa: CASSLAVSGRGSYEQYF

clone_size: NA
v_call: TRBV7-8
j_call: TRBJ1-6
d_call: NA
cdr3_nt: TGTGCCAGCAGTTCGGTGCCGGATTCACCCCTCCACTTT
cdr3_aa: CASSSVPDSPLHF

clone_size: NA
v_call: TRBV7-9
j_call: TRBJ2-3
d_call: TRBD2
cdr3_nt: TGTGCCAGCAGCGAGGTAGGACTAGCGGGATTTACAGATACGCAGTATTTT
cdr3_aa: CASSEVGLAGFTDTQYF

clone_size: NA
v_call: TRBV28
j_call: TRBJ2-5
d_call: TRBD1
cdr3_nt: TGTGCCAGCCGCGCTCAGACAGGGGCGGGGGAGACCCAGTACTTC
cdr3_aa: CASRAQTGAGETQYF

clone_size: NA
v_call: TRBV11-2
j_call: TRBJ2-5
d_call: TRBD1
cdr3_nt: TGTGCCAGCAGCCTATTGACAGGGTTCGAGACCCAGTACTTC
cdr3_aa: CASSLLTGFETQYF

clone_size: NA
v_call: TRBV9
j_call: TRBJ2-3
d_call: TRBD2
cdr3_nt: TGTGCCAGCAGCGTTCGGGGGACTAGCGCTAGCACAGATACGCAGTATTTT
cdr3_aa: CASSVRGTSASTDTQYF

clone_size: NA
v_call: TRBV7-2
j_call: TRBJ1-6
d_call: TRBD1
cdr3_nt: TGTGCCAGCAGCTTACAGGACAGGCGTTCACCCCTCCACTTT
cdr3_aa: CASSLQDRRSPLHF

clone_size: few
v_call: TRBV7-9
j_call: TRBJ1-2
d_call: TRBD1
cdr3_nt: TGTGCCAGCAGCTTTCCCGGACAGGCTTTTAAAGGCTACACCTTC
cdr3_aa: CASSFPGQAFKGYTF

clone_size: NA
v_call: TRBV11-2
j_call: TRBJ2-7
d_call: TRBD1
cdr3_nt: TGTGCCAGCAGCATAGACAGGGCCTACGAGCAGTACTTC
cdr3_aa: CASSIDRAYEQYF

clone_size: once
v_call: TRBV6-1
j_call: TRBJ2-2
d_call: TRBD2
cdr3_nt: TGTGCCAGCAGTGAATTCCTAGCGGGAGGGCTTTCAGGCGGGGAGCTGTTTTTT
cdr3_aa: CASSEFLAGGLSGGELFF

clone_size: NA
v_call: TRBV12-2
j_call: TRBJ2-7
d_call: NA
cdr3_nt: TGTGCAAGTCGCTTAGACGGACAGGGACTTTCCTACGAGCAGTACTTC
cdr3_aa: CASRLDGQGLSYEQYF

clone_size: NA
v_call: TRBV27
j_call: TRBJ2-3
d_call: NA
cdr3_nt: TGTGCCAGCAGTTTATACAGACACACAGATACGCAGTATTTT
cdr3_aa: CASSLYRHTDTQYF

clone_size: NA
v_call: TRBV6-1
j_call: TRBJ1-1
d_call: NA
cdr3_nt: TGTGCCAGCAGGAGCACAGCCATGAACACTGAAGCTTTCTTT
cdr3_aa: CASRSTAMNTEAFF

clone_size: few
v_call: TRBV4-1
j_call: TRBJ1-2
d_call: NA
cdr3_nt: TGCGCCAGCAGCCAAGGGGGCAGGGGCATCTATGGCTACACCTTC
cdr3_aa: CASSQGGRGIYGYTF

clone_size: NA
v_call: TRBV28
j_call: TRBJ1-2
d_call: NA
cdr3_nt: TGTGCCAGCAGTCCCGCCAGGGGCGGGTGGTTAGGCTACACCTTC
cdr3_aa: CASSPARGGWLGYTF

clone_size: NA
v_call: TRBV28
j_call: TRBJ2-7
d_call: NA
cdr3_nt: TGTGCCAGCAGTTTAGGGGGGGGCGGGAGCTCCTACGAGCAGTACTTC
cdr3_aa: CASSLGGGGSSYEQYF

clone_size: NA
v_call: TRBV29-1
j_call: TRBJ1-1
d_call: TRBD1
cdr3_nt: TGCAGCGTTGAAGCCAGGGGGCGAGGGACTGCTCTAGTGGACACTGAAGCTTTCTTT
cdr3_aa: CSVEARGRGTALVDTEAFF

clone_size: NA
v_call: TRBV5-8
j_call: TRBJ2-2
d_call: NA
cdr3_nt: TGTGCCAGCAGCTTCGCGCCTTTGAACACCGGGGAGCTGTTTTTT
cdr3_aa: CASSFAPLNTGELFF

clone_size: NA
v_call: TRBV27
j_call: TRBJ2-3
d_call: NA
cdr3_nt: TGTGCCAGCAGTTTGGCTCGAACGATCACAGATACGCAGTATTTT
cdr3_aa: CASSLARTITDTQYF

clone_size: NA
v_call: TRBV28
j_call: TRBJ2-2
d_call: NA
cdr3_nt: TGTGCCAGCAGTCGCATCCGGGACATTAACACCGGGGAGCTGTTTTTT
cdr3_aa: CASSRIRDINTGELFF

clone_size: NA
v_call: TRBV27
j_call: TRBJ2-7
d_call: TRBD1
cdr3_nt: TGTGCCAGCGGATTACTTGGGGGACAGGGGATCTACGAGCAGTACTTC
cdr3_aa: CASGLLGGQGIYEQYF

clone_size: few
v_call: TRBV28
j_call: TRBJ1-5
d_call: TRBD1
cdr3_nt: TGTGCCAGCAGTGCAGGGGGCCCAAACAATCAGCCCCAGCATTTT
cdr3_aa: CASSAGGPNNQPQHF

clone_size: NA
v_call: TRBV5-4
j_call: TRBJ2-3
d_call: TRBD2
cdr3_nt: TGTGCCAGCAGCGGGACTAGCGGTTACACAGATACGCAGTATTTT
cdr3_aa: CASSGTSGYTDTQYF

clone_size: NA
v_call: TRBV7-6
j_call: TRBJ1-1
d_call: TRBD1
cdr3_nt: TGTGCCAGCAGCTTAGGGGTGCGACAGGGAGGAACTGAAGCTTTCTTT
cdr3_aa: CASSLGVRQGGTEAFF

clone_size: NA
v_call: TRBV7-6
j_call: TRBJ2-5
d_call: TRBD2
cdr3_nt: TGTGCCAGCAGCTTTAGCGGGGCCCAAGAGACCCAGTACTTC
cdr3_aa: CASSFSGAQETQYF

clone_size: NA
v_call: TRBV11-2
j_call: TRBJ1-4
d_call: NA
cdr3_nt: TGTGCCAGCAGCTTAGGGGGCGCAACTAATGAAAAACTGTTTTTT
cdr3_aa: CASSLGGATNEKLFF

clone_size: NA
v_call: TRBV11-3
j_call: TRBJ2-2
d_call: TRBD1
cdr3_nt: TGTGCCAGCAGCCCCGACAGGGGAAACACCGGGGAGCTGTTTTTT
cdr3_aa: CASSPDRGNTGELFF

clone_size: NA
v_call: TRBV7-2
j_call: TRBJ2-3
d_call: NA
cdr3_nt: TGTGCCAGCAGCCCTATCCAGGCAACAGATACGCAGTATTTT
cdr3_aa: CASSPIQATDTQYF

clone_size: NA
v_call: TRBV6-5
j_call: TRBJ2-1
d_call: TRBD1
cdr3_nt: TGTGCCAGTTCTCGCCGGGACAGGGGACAAAATGAGCAGTTCTTC
cdr3_aa: CASSRRDRGQNEQFF

clone_size: few
v_call: TRBV7-3
j_call: TRBJ2-1
d_call: NA
cdr3_nt: TGTGCCAGCAGCTCTGGGGGCGATGAGCAGTTCTTC
cdr3_aa: CASSSGGDEQFF

clone_size: NA
v_call: TRBV30
j_call: TRBJ1-2
d_call: NA
cdr3_nt: TGTGCCTGGAGTTCGCGGGGGGGCGTCTATGGCTACACCTTC
cdr3_aa: CAWSSRGGVYGYTF

clone_size: NA
v_call: TRBV6-5
j_call: TRBJ2-7
d_call: NA
cdr3_nt: TGTGCCAGCAGTTACTCGCCACTAGCTAACGAGCAGTACTTC
cdr3_aa: CASSYSPLANEQYF

clone_size: NA
v_call: TRBV29-1
j_call: TRBJ2-7
d_call: NA
cdr3_nt: TGCAGCGTTGAAGATCGGGGTTATGAGCAGTACTTC
cdr3_aa: CSVEDRGYEQYF

clone_size: few
v_call: TRBV2
j_call: TRBJ1-5
d_call: TRBD1
cdr3_nt: TGTGCCAGCAGTCCGGACAGGGAGCAGCCCCAGCATTTT
cdr3_aa: CASSPDREQPQHF

clone_size: NA
v_call: TRBV19
j_call: TRBJ2-5
d_call: TRBD2
cdr3_nt: TGTGCCAGTAGTATAGGCGGGGGGTCGGAGACCCAGTACTTC
cdr3_aa: CASSIGGGSETQYF

clone_size: NA
v_call: TRBV18
j_call: TRBJ1-1
d_call: TRBD1
cdr3_nt: TGTGCCAGCTCACCGGCGACAGGGTTGAACACTGAAGCTTTCTTT
cdr3_aa: CASSPATGLNTEAFF

clone_size: NA
v_call: TRBV21-1
j_call: TRBJ2-1
d_call: NA
cdr3_nt: TGTGCCAGCAGCAACTCTGTCGGGCTAGCGCCTGCCTTTCGCTCCTACAATGAGCAGTTCTTC
cdr3_aa: CASSNSVGLAPAFRSYNEQFF

clone_size: few
v_call: TRBV4-1
j_call: TRBJ2-7
d_call: TRBD1
cdr3_nt: TGCGCCAGCAGCCAAGTGCCCCGACAGGGGACCTACGAGCAGTACTTC
cdr3_aa: CASSQVPRQGTYEQYF

clone_size: NA
v_call: TRBV18
j_call: TRBJ2-1
d_call: TRBD1
cdr3_nt: TGTGCCAGCTCACCAGGTTCGGGACAGCACTCCTACAATGAGCAGTTCTTC
cdr3_aa: CASSPGSGQHSYNEQFF